The 2 T cell receptor beta chains given below trace back to one sample, sequenced in a study of blood T cell repertoires in COVID-19. Profiled with immunoSEQ multiplex PCR; TCRdb holds only in-frame clones, not every one. The sample yields about 120,000 clones, approximately 90% seen once. The sequencing sample was made of peripheral blood. The receptors were gathered from a human donor with acute or convalescent COVID-19. The donor label of this sample is uncertain.

The chain links TRBV7-3 to TRBJ1-2; TRBD1 is a possible D gene (5 bases). The germline gives CDR1 SGHTA, CDR2 FQGTGA. The V end was cut by 3 bases, the J end by 4 bases, with 15 bases between. There are 15 residues in the CDR3. The CDR3 coding sequence is TGTGCCAGCAGCTTGGACTCGGGGGACCGCTATGGCTACACCTTC. Translation gives CASSLDSGDRYGYTF.

The chain carries TRBV28 and TRBJ2-7; 7 nucleotides align to TRBD1. Per the germline V gene, CDR1 is MDHEN and CDR2 is SYDVKM. Trimming at V came to 5 bases and at J to 1 base, leaving 5 bases not matched to a gene. This CDR3 is built from 14 residues. DNA of the CDR3: TGTGCCAGCAGTCCGCCGGGACAGTCCTACGAGCAGTACTTC. It yields the protein CASSPPGQSYEQYF.